This is a list of T cell receptor beta chains from one sample in a study of cytomegalovirus exposure and HLA in healthy donors. Sequenced by immunoSEQ multiplex PCR; TCRdb stores in-frame clones only, minus some. The sample holds about 210,000 clones, 75% to 80% seen once. Sequencing used PBMCs. The receptor set was obtained from a male donor in good health and CMV-seronegative. Each CDR3 is given with its conserved first and last residue. A D gene is named only where the DNA matches it firmly. Some rows have no size entry. The others give once, few or many, or a class for an expanded clone.

clone size	J gene	V gene	D gene	CDR3 DNA	CDR3 protein
NA	TRBJ1-1	TRBV6-5	NA	TGTGCCAGCAGTTACACCCGGGAATCTAAAGCTTTCTTT	CASSYTRESKAFF
NA	TRBJ2-5	TRBV27	NA	TGTGCCACCTCATACGGGGGGCGAGAGACCCAGTACTTC	CATSYGGRETQYF
few	TRBJ2-5	TRBV9	TRBD1	TGTGCCAGCAGCGGAGACAGGGATATGGGGGAGACCCAGTACTTC	CASSGDRDMGETQYF
NA	TRBJ2-1	TRBV7-9	NA	TGTGCCAGCAGCTTAGGAGTTACCAATGAGCAGTTCTTC	CASSLGVTNEQFF
NA	TRBJ2-5	TRBV6-6	NA	TGTGCCAGCAGTCCCGCCAGGGGTGGGGAGACCCAGTACTTC	CASSPARGGETQYF
NA	TRBJ2-1	TRBV9	TRBD1	TGTGCCAGCAGCACACGACAGGGGGACTACAATGAGCAGTTCTTC	CASSTRQGDYNEQFF
NA	TRBJ2-7	TRBV19	TRBD2	TGTGCCAGTAGGACTAGCGGGAGTACCTACGAGCAGTACTTC	CASRTSGSTYEQYF
NA	TRBJ2-5	TRBV5-1	NA	TGCGCCAGCAGCTTGGGGCAGGGCTGGGAGACCCAGTACTTC	CASSLGQGWETQYF
few	TRBJ2-2	TRBV5-4	TRBD2	TGTGCCAGCAGCCCGAAGGCTAGCGGGTCGAACACCGGGGAGCTGTTTTTT	CASSPKASGSNTGELFF
NA	TRBJ1-1	TRBV9	NA	TGTGCCAGCAGCGTAAGTAGCTCTATGAACACTGAAGCTTTCTTT	CASSVSSSMNTEAFF
few	TRBJ2-7	TRBV27	TRBD1	TGTGCCAGCAGTTTAGGGACAGGGCGACGCGAGCAGTACTTC	CASSLGTGRREQYF
NA	TRBJ1-1	TRBV9	NA	TGTGCCAGCAGCGTAGATGGACAGAGGGCTGAAGCTTTCTTT	CASSVDGQRAEAFF
NA	TRBJ1-2	TRBV15	NA	TGTGCCACCAGCAGAGATTTCGTGGCCTATGGCTACACCTTC	CATSRDFVAYGYTF
NA	TRBJ2-7	TRBV5-6	TRBD1	TGTGCCAGCAGCTTGCCGGACAGGGCCTCCTACGAGCAGTACTTC	CASSLPDRASYEQYF
NA	TRBJ1-5	TRBV18	NA	TGTGCCAGCTCCCAGCAGGCAGGGGTTAGCAATCAGCCCCAGCATTTT	CASSQQAGVSNQPQHF
NA	TRBJ2-1	TRBV11-2	TRBD2	TGTGCCAGCAGCTTAGGGACTAGCGGGAGCTTATTGAATGAGCAGTTCTTC	CASSLGTSGSLLNEQFF
NA	TRBJ2-5	TRBV20-1	NA	TGCAGTGCTAGATTGGTACAGTCCCAGTACTTC	CSARLVQSQYF
NA	TRBJ2-1	TRBV6-6	TRBD1	TGTGCCAGCAGAGGACAGGGGGGTGACAATGAGCAGTTCTTC	CASRGQGGDNEQFF
NA	TRBJ1-3	TRBV11-2	NA	TGTGCCAGCAGCTTAGTAGGACAGGGAAACACCATATATTTT	CASSLVGQGNTIYF
few	TRBJ1-2	TRBV5-3	TRBD1	TGTGCCAGAAGCGACCCGGGACAGACGAACTATGGCTACACCTTC	CARSDPGQTNYGYTF
NA	TRBJ2-3	TRBV5-1	TRBD2	TGCGCCAGCAGCACCCCTAGCGGGGGGCCCACAGATACGCAGTATTTT	CASSTPSGGPTDTQYF